These 17 T cell receptor beta chains were sequenced from one sample in a study of regulatory T cells in long-lasting Graves disease. Construction of TCR beta libraries relied on iRepertoire HTBI primers and on Arm-PCR targeting CDR3 regions. TCRdb passed the multiplex PCR reads through MiXCR, listing each CDR3 protein once. The sample holds 200,000 to 250,000 distinct CDR3 sequences; around 20% are singletons and the top ten take approximately 15%. Indicated time point: newly diagnosed GD, antithyroid drugs for less than 3 months. From PBMCs, RNA was extracted and then used to make the TCR library. Sequencing used peripheral blood mononuclear cells (PBMCs), obtained at new diagnosis, from a patient treated with antithyroid drugs. Receptor source: a female donor with Graves disease.

This clonotype was seen more than once but under ten times. The chain carries TRBV6-1 and TRBJ2-7; D is unclear. From germline, CDR1 is MNHNS and CDR2 SASEGT. V was clipped by 0 bases and J by 2 bases, with 5 bases between them. CDR3 size: 13 residues. The CDR3, as DNA: TGTGCCAGCAGTGAAGCCCCCCCCTACGAGCAGTACTTC. Translated: CASSEAPPYEQYF.

About this clonotype: A single base separates this from a much larger clone, so it may be a read error. This chain uses TRBV5-1 with TRBJ1-1, with 8 bases fitting TRBD1. Per the germline V gene, CDR1 is SGHRS and CDR2 is YFSETQ. The ends lost 2 bases at V and 8 bases at J; junction bases unmatched: 2. CDR3 length: 12 residues. The CDR3 here is CASSFRTGEAFF. The CDR3 nucleotides are TGCGCCAGCAGCTTTCGGACAGGGGAAGCTTTCTTT.

The CDR3 sequence: CSARRGSTSGGYTF. The CDR3 DNA follows: TGCAGTGCTAGAAGGGGCAGTACCTCGGGTGGCTACACCTTC. The chain combines TRBV20-1 with TRBJ1-2; weak D call: TRBD1 (5 bases). The CDR3 has 14 residues. Germline CDR1 is DFQATT and CDR2 is SNEGSKA (reference sequence). Trimming stripped 2 bases from V and 7 bases from J, with 17 bases between.

This clonotype was detected many times. This rearrangement joins TRBV11-2 to TRBJ1-1, with D unresolved. The germline V gene has CDR1 SGHAT and CDR2 FQNNGV. CDR3 length: 13 amino acids. Trimming removed 2 bases from V and 0 bases from J, with 4 bases in between. CDR3 sequence (DNA): TGTGCCAGCAGCTTATACATGAACACTGAAGCTTTCTTT. Translating gives CASSLYMNTEAFF. The full variable domain, with the rest looked up from reference TRBV11-2 and TRBJ1-1, is EAGVAQSPRYKIIEKRQSVAFWCNPISGHATLYWYQQILGQGPKLLIQFQNNGVVDDSQLPKDRFSAERLKGVDSTLKIQPAKLEDSAVYLCASSLYMNTEAFFGQGTRLTVV.

There are many counts of this clonotype. The chain is built from TRBV18 and TRBJ1-5, with D possibly matching TRBD1 (5 bases). There are 14 residues in the CDR3. Per germline, CDR1 KGHSH and CDR2 LQKENI. Trimming took 6 bases from V and 3 from J, leaving 12 bases between them. CDR3 nucleotides: TGTGCCAGCTCTCAGGGACGGAACAATCAGCCCCAGCATTTT. Protein: CASSQGRNNQPQHF.

This clonotype showed up many times. The J gene is TRBJ2-7, the V gene TRBV7-6; 10 nucleotides match TRBD2. This CDR3 is built from 16 residues. Losses at the gene ends were 1 base for V and 0 bases for J; bases not matched to a gene: 3. Germline V lookup: CDR1 SGHVS, CDR2 FNYEAQ. The DNA for the CDR3 is TGTGCCAGCAGCTTAGAGGCTAGCGGGAGCTCCTACGAGCAGTACTTC. This gives the protein CASSLEASGSSYEQYF. Supplemented by reference TRBV7-6 and TRBJ2-7, the full variable domain reads GAGVSQSPRYKVTKRGQDVALRCDPISGHVSLYWYRQALGQGPEFLTYFNYEAQQDKSGLPNDRFSAERPEGSISTLTIQRTEQRDSAMYRCASSLEASGSSYEQYFGPGTRLTVT.

This chain joins TRBV30 and TRBJ2-3, with 13 bases fitting TRBD2. The CDR3 loop spans 16 amino acids. Looked up from germline, CDR1 is GTSNPN and CDR2 is SVGIG (reference sequence). The trim removed 5 bases at V and 0 bases at J, leaving 5 bases unmatched. For the CDR3, the DNA is TGTGCCTGGGCCCCGGGACTAGCGGGAAGCACAGATACGCAGTATTTT. Translating gives CAWAPGLAGSTDTQYF.

With respect to this clonotype: Given a much more abundant clone one base away, this may be a read error. The chain employs TRBV20-1 and TRBJ2-7; the match to TRBD2 covers 10 bases. CDR1 and CDR2 (germline): DFQATT, SNEGSKA (reference sequence). The length of the CDR3 is 16 residues. The trim removed 0 bases at V and 7 bases at J, leaving 12 bases unmatched. The CDR3 DNA sequence: TGCAGTGCTAGAGATCCCGGCAGCGGGGGGGCCAATGAGCAGTACTTC. It encodes CSARDPGSGGANEQYF.

This clonotype occurred many times. The V call is TRBV10-3, the J call TRBJ2-7; D unresolved. Between the trimmed V and J ends, which lost 0 bases and 5 bases, there was a span of 5 bases. The CDR3 totals 12 residues. The germline V gene encodes CDR1 ENHRY and CDR2 SYGVKD. The CDR3 nucleotides read TGTGCCATCAGTGAGTCTGGGGACGAGCAGTACTTC. It encodes CAISESGDEQYF.

This clonotype has a count of ten or more. The CDR3 nucleotides read TGTGCCAGCACAAATTGGAATGAGCAGTTCTTC. This gives the protein CASTNWNEQFF. The V call is TRBV25-1, the J call TRBJ2-1; D gene unclear. The germline gives CDR1 MGHDK, CDR2 SYGVNS. The CDR3 extends over 11 amino acids. Trimming removed 7 bases at V and 7 bases at J, with 8 bases between.

This clonotype was seen many times. V and J are TRBV7-2 and TRBJ2-7; D gene ambiguous. Between the trimmed V and J ends, which lost 1 base and 3 bases, there was a span of 16 bases. CDR1 SGHTA and CDR2 FQGNSA come from the germline V gene. The CDR3 sequence is 16 residues long. The CDR3 sequence: CASSLVGGNSLYEQYF. The CDR3 region has the DNA TGTGCCAGCAGCTTAGTTGGCGGCAACTCCCTCTACGAGCAGTACTTC.

In its sample, this clonotype was seen many times. V usage is TRBV19 and J usage is TRBJ2-5, with a possible D match to TRBD1 (5 bases). Germline V gene data show CDR1 as LNHDA and CDR2 as SQIVND (reference sequence). V lost 3 bases to trimming and J lost 4 bases, with 15 bases between them. The CDR3 contains 15 residues. The chain's CDR3 is CASSIGSGMGETQYF. The CDR3 DNA reads TGTGCCAGTAGTATTGGATCAGGGATGGGAGAGACCCAGTACTTC.

This rearrangement joins TRBV6-5 to TRBJ2-5, with D tentatively TRBD2 (6 bases). Trimming removed 0 bases from V and 5 bases from J, with 7 bases in between. The CDR3 consists of 13 residues. Germline assignment: CDR1 MNHEY and CDR2 SVGAGI. The CDR3 sequence is CASSYSSGETQYF. The CDR3 coding sequence is TGTGCCAGCAGTTACTCGAGCGGGGAGACCCAGTACTTC.

This clonotype was counted at least ten times. This CDR3 reads CASSFEGSWSNEQFF. CDR3 bases: TGTGCCAGCAGTTTTGAAGGGAGCTGGTCCAATGAGCAGTTCTTC. The rearrangement joins TRBV12-3 or TRBV12-4 to TRBJ2-1; D perhaps matches TRBD2 (5 bases). The V end was cut by 3 bases, the J end by 6 bases, with 15 bases between. CDR3 length: 15 amino acids.

This clonotype has at least ten counts. The genes are TRBV19 and TRBJ2-2; 10 nucleotides match TRBD1. V dropped 7 bases and J dropped 8; count of bases not matched to a gene: 7. The germline CDR1 and CDR2 sequences are LNHDA and SQIVND (reference sequence). The CDR3 is made up of 14 amino acids. The CDR3 here is CASTRTGGKGELFF. In nucleotides, the CDR3 is TGTGCCAGTACCCGGACAGGGGGTAAAGGGGAGCTGTTTTTT.

This clonotype was seen many times. V gene TRBV11-3 combines with J gene TRBJ2-5; no definite D call. Deletions cut 2 bases from V and 4 bases from J, with 11 bases between. This CDR3 contains 14 residues. Germline V gene data show CDR1 as SGHNT and CDR2 as YENEEA. CDR3 bases: TGTGCCAGCAGCTTAAACAGCCAAGGAGAGACCCAGTACTTC. As protein: CASSLNSQGETQYF.

J is TRBJ1-1 and V is TRBV5-1; D unresolved. Trimming removed 2 bases from V and 4 bases from J, with 15 bases in between. CDR3 length: 15 residues. Germline loops: CDR1 SGHRS, CDR2 YFSETQ. The CDR3 here is CASSFVGVEGTEAFF. CDR3 bases: TGCGCCAGCAGCTTTGTCGGGGTCGAGGGCACTGAAGCTTTCTTT.